These 4 T cell receptor beta chains originate from one sample sequenced in a study of blood T cell repertoires in COVID-19. The repertoire was sequenced with immunoSEQ multiplex PCR; TCRdb's copy has only in-frame clones and lacks some. The table shows some 120,000 clones, with roughly 90% occurring only once. The sample taken for sequencing was peripheral blood. These receptors all come from a man in his fifties with acute or convalescent COVID-19.

The rearrangement joins TRBV11-3 to TRBJ1-6; no reliable D call. This CDR3 has 13 amino acids. CDR1 and CDR2 from the germline V gene are SGHNT and YENEEA. V lost 2 bases, J lost 7 bases, and 6 bases lay in between. In DNA form, the CDR3 reads TGTGCCAGCAGCTTACTAGGCAATTCACCCCTCCACTTT. Its translation: CASSLLGNSPLHF.

The rearrangement links TRBV2 to TRBJ2-2; 16 bases are shared with TRBD2. The germline gives CDR1 SNHLY, CDR2 FYNNEI. CDR3 length: 17 residues. V shed 5 bases, J shed 7 bases, and the junction held 7 bases outside the gene matches. Written as DNA, the CDR3 is TGTGCCAGCAGTCCCGGGACTAGCGGGAGGGCGGTCGGGGAGCTGTTTTTT. This encodes CASSPGTSGRAVGELFF.

The gene calls are TRBV5-1 and TRBJ2-2; 11 positions match TRBD1. The V and J ends lost 0 bases and 4 bases, in that order; junction bases with no gene match: 2. The length of the CDR3 is 16 residues. Germline V gene data show CDR1 as SGHRS and CDR2 as YFSETQ. The CDR3 sequence: CASSLGDRGSTGELFF. CDR3 nucleotide sequence: TGCGCCAGCAGCTTGGGGGACAGGGGGAGCACCGGGGAGCTGTTTTTT.

The CDR3, as DNA: TGCGCCAGCAGCTACTACGGACAGGGGGCTAAAAACGGGGAGCTGTTTTTT. Protein sequence: CASSYYGQGAKNGELFF. The J gene is TRBJ2-2, the V gene TRBV5-1, with 11 bases lining up with TRBD1. The germline CDR1 and CDR2 sequences are SGHRS and YFSETQ. There are 17 residues in the CDR3. The junction had 11 bases not matched to a gene; V was cut back by 3 bases and J by 7 bases.